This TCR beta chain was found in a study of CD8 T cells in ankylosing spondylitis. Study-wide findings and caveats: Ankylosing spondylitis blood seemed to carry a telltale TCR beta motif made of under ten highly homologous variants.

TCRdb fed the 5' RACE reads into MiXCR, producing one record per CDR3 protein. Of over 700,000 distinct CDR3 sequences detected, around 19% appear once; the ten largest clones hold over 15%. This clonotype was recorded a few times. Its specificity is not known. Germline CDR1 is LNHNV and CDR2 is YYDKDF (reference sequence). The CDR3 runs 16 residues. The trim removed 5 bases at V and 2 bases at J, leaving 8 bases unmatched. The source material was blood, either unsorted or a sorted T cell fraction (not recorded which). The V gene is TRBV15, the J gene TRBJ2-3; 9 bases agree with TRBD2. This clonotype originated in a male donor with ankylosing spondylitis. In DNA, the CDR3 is TGTGCCACCAGCCGAACTTTAGCGGGAGTCACAGATACGCAGTATTTT. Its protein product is CATSRTLAGVTDTQYF.